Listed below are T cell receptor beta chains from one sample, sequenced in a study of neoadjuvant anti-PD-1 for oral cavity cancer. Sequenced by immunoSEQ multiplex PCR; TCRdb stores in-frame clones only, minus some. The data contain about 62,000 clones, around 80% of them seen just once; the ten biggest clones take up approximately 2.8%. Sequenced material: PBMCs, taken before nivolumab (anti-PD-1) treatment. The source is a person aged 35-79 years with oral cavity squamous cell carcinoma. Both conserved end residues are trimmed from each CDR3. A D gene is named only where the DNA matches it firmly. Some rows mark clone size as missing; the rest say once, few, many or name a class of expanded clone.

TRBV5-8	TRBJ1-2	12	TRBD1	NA	ASSRDRGNYGYT
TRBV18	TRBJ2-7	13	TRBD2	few	ASSPRSGRSYEQY
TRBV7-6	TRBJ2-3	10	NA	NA	ASSLRQDTQY
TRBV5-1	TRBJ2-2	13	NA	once	ASSLLRGDTGELF
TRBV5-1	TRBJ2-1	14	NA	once	ASSFTQGSSYNEQF
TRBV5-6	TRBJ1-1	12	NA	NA	ASSPGTAGRGAF
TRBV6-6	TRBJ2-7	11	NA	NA	ASRFGTGNEQY
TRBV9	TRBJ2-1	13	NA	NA	ASSDTGTVYNEQF
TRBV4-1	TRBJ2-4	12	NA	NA	ASSQGTAKNIQY
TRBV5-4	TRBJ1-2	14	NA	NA	ASSLGITIRDYGYT
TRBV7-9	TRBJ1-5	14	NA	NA	ASSPPRGTSNQPQH
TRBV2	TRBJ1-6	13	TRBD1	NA	ASSPRDSYNSPLH
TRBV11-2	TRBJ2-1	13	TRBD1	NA	ASGLRQGGSNEQF
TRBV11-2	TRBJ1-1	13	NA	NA	ASSLEGRSRTEAF
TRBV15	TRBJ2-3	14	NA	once	ATSSPPGGRSDTQY
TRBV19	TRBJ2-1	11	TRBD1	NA	ASSGQVYNEQF
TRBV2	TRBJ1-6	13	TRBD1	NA	ASSDWQGADSPLH
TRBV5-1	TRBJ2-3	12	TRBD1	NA	ASSPRGSSDTQY
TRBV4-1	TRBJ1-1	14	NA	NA	ASSQEGVIVMAEAF
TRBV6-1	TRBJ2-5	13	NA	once	ASSEERKYQETQY
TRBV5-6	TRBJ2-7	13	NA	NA	ASSLLGVRAYEQY
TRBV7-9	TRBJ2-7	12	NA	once	ASSLRDRPYEQY
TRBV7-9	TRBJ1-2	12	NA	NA	ASSTAGQDYGYT